These 25 T cell receptor beta chains share one sample of origin, sequenced in a study of identical twins. Each CDR3 protein gets one entry after TCRdb re-called the 5' RACE reads with MiXCR. Altogether 310,000 or so distinct CDR3 sequences are present, nearly 9.5% being singletons, with the ten largest covering 5.5% to 9%. These same data were also listed under a study on yellow fever vaccine responses in identical twins.

Sequencing was carried out using CD8+ T cells sorted from blood. The source of these receptors is a woman between 18 and 29 years old in good health.

This chain connects TRBV7-2 to TRBJ2-1, with TRBD2 as a possible D gene (5 bases). Germline V gene sequence: CDR1 SGHTA, CDR2 FQGNSA. This CDR3 spans 12 amino acids. The V gene lost 5 bases and the J gene lost 7 bases, with 9 bases spanning the gap. CDR3 sequence reads: CASSPTNNEQFF. The CDR3 DNA reads as TGTGCCAGCAGCCCGACTAATAATGAGCAGTTCTTC.

The chain recombines TRBV12-3 or TRBV12-4 with TRBJ1-4, with 10 bases fitting TRBD1. V shed 5 bases, J shed 8 bases, and the junction held 8 bases outside the gene matches. CDR3 size: 15 residues. CDR3 sequence reads: CASSASGTGVEKLFF. The DNA for the CDR3 is TGTGCCAGCAGTGCATCCGGGACAGGGGTGGAAAAACTGTTTTTT.

Only a few counts were recorded for this clonotype. At one end, the junction sequence differs from germline, possibly due to a read error. For the CDR3, the DNA is TGTGCTAGCAGCTTGGGACAGGATTCAGATACGCAGTATTTT. It encodes CASSLGQDSDTQYF. This rearrangement joins TRBV7-7 to TRBJ2-3; 8 nucleotides line up with TRBD1. The CDR3 runs 14 residues. Germline V CDR1 and CDR2: SSHAT, FNYEAQ (reference sequence).

This clonotype has more than one count but fewer than ten. The DNA for the CDR3 is TGCGCCAGCAGCCAATTCCCCCTAGCGGGAGGTGCTGAGACCCAGTACTTC. Translating it yields CASSQFPLAGGAETQYF. The chain uses TRBV4-1 and TRBJ2-5; 11 bases map to TRBD2. The CDR3 has 17 amino acids. V shed 2 bases, J shed 5 bases, and the junction held 10 bases outside the gene matches. Germline V gives CDR1 MGHRA, CDR2 YSYEKL.

This clonotype appeared many times. The J gene is TRBJ2-7, the V gene TRBV2; no clear D gene. Trimming shortened V by 4 bases and J by 3 bases, and 4 bases separated the two germline ends. This CDR3 comprises 11 residues. Per germline, CDR1 SNHLY and CDR2 FYNNEI. CDR3 nucleotide sequence: TGTGCCAGCAGTGCGAACTACGAGCAGTACTTC. Translated: CASSANYEQYF.

This clonotype has just a few counts. CDR3 nucleotide sequence: TGTGCCAGCAGCCAAGAAGGGGCCAGGGGAATAATGCGGGAGGGTTTCTACAATGAGCAGTTCTTC. It codes for CASSQEGARGIMREGFYNEQFF. J is TRBJ2-1 and V is TRBV14, with 9 bases identical to TRBD2. The V gene end was trimmed by 0 bases and the J gene end by 3 bases; junction bases not matched to a gene: 21. Germline V lookup: CDR1 SGHDN, CDR2 FVKESK. The CDR3 has 22 amino acids.

The CDR3 region is CATLNGAASHEQFF. CDR3 DNA sequence: TGTGCCACCCTCAACGGGGCAGCTTCCCATGAGCAGTTCTTC. The chain uses TRBV15 and TRBJ2-1, with D perhaps matching TRBD1 or TRBD2 (5 bases each). The V end was cut by 8 bases, the J end by 8 bases, with 19 bases between. The germline V gene has CDR1 LNHNV and CDR2 YYDKDF (reference sequence). This CDR3 is 14 amino acids long.

V is TRBV7-2 and J is TRBJ2-2, with 14 nucleotides matching TRBD2. Germline CDR1 reads SGHTA; CDR2 reads FQGNSA. The CDR3 spans 17 residues. V was pared by 5 bases and J by 6 bases, with 8 bases of the junction left unmatched. CDR3 in DNA: TGTGCCAGCAGCGACTCTCGACTAGCGGGAGGGGCCGGGGAGCTGTTTTTT. Amino acids: CASSDSRLAGGAGELFF. The variable domain in full, with the rest retrieved from reference TRBV7-2 and TRBJ2-2, is GAGVSQSPSNKVTEKGKDVELRCDPISGHTALYWYRQSLGQGLEFLIYFQGNSAPDKSGLPSDRFSAERTGGSVSTLTIQRTQQEDSAVYLCASSDSRLAGGAGELFFGEGSRLTVL.

This clonotype was counted at least ten times. The gene calls are TRBV7-9 and TRBJ1-2; 8 bases fit TRBD1. V shed 8 bases and J 7 bases; nucleotides not matched to a gene: 15. Germline loops: CDR1 SEHNR, CDR2 FQNEAQ (reference sequence). The CDR3 loop spans 15 amino acids. The CDR3 is CASGDRQGISGGYTF. The CDR3 nucleotides read TGTGCCAGCGGTGATCGACAGGGGATATCGGGTGGCTACACCTTC.

This clonotype occurred a few times. This chain links TRBV18 with TRBJ2-3, with D unclear. This CDR3 is 16 amino acids long. V was clipped by 2 bases and J by 3 bases, with 15 bases between them. Germline V CDR1 and CDR2: KGHSH, LQKENI. CDR3 DNA: TGTGCCAGCTCACCAGACCGGGTCTCTGGAACAGATACGCAGTATTTT. It is translated as CASSPDRVSGTDTQYF.

This clonotype was counted ten times or more. The genes are TRBV12-3 or TRBV12-4 and TRBJ1-5; unclear D gene. Trimming left V 6 bases short and J 0 bases short, with 6 bases between. The CDR3 extends over 13 amino acids. The CDR3: CASSSNSNQPQHF. DNA of the CDR3: TGTGCCAGCAGCTCTAATAGCAATCAGCCCCAGCATTTT.

This clonotype was detected many times. The rearrangement links TRBV12-3 or TRBV12-4 to TRBJ2-3, with 7 bases that match TRBD1. V dropped 1 base and J dropped 0; count of bases not matched to a gene: 4. This CDR3 region has 16 residues. CDR3 region: CASSLDEGASTDTQYF. The CDR3 DNA is TGTGCCAGCAGTTTAGACGAGGGGGCGAGCACAGATACGCAGTATTTT.

At least ten counts were recorded for this clonotype. The chain is built from TRBV5-1 and TRBJ1-1; 8 bases fit TRBD1. The V and J ends lost 4 bases and 1 base, in that order; junction bases with no gene match: 6. CDR1 and CDR2 (germline): SGHRS, YFSETQ. This CDR3 comprises 15 residues. The CDR3 region is CASSIGTGGNTEAFF. CDR3 coding DNA: TGCGCCAGCAGCATAGGGACAGGCGGGAACACTGAAGCTTTCTTT.

This clonotype has only a few counts. This sequence joins TRBV6-1 and TRBJ2-1; possible D gene TRBD2, 6 bases. The CDR3 has 14 amino acids. From germline, CDR1 is MNHNS and CDR2 SASEGT. Trimming stripped 3 bases from V and 7 bases from J, with 13 bases between. The CDR3 nucleotides read TGTGCCAGCAGTGAGGTAGCGGTCTGGAATGAGCAGTTCTTC. This gives the protein CASSEVAVWNEQFF.

This clonotype was seen many times. The chain carries TRBV12-3 or TRBV12-4 and TRBJ2-7, with D hard to call. Trimming took 6 bases from V and 4 from J, leaving 10 bases between them. The CDR3 covers 12 residues. The CDR3 region is CASRNGFYEQYF. The DNA of the CDR3 is TGTGCCAGCAGAAATGGTTTTTACGAGCAGTACTTC.

As DNA, the CDR3 is TGTGCCAGTGCATGGACAGGGAGCACCGGGGAGCTGTTTTTT. Translation gives CASAWTGSTGELFF. The V gene is TRBV7-3, the J gene TRBJ2-2; 8 positions match TRBD1. The trim removed 9 bases at V and 4 bases at J, leaving 7 bases unmatched. The germline V gene encodes CDR1 SGHTA and CDR2 FQGTGA. The CDR3 runs 14 residues.

This clonotype was seen more than once but under ten times. The J gene is TRBJ2-7, the V gene TRBV27; D tentatively fits TRBD1 or TRBD2 (5 bases each). Trimming stripped 3 bases from V and 5 bases from J, with 11 bases between. The length of the CDR3 is 13 residues. CDR1 and CDR2 from the germline V gene are MNHEY and SMNVEV (reference sequence). The CDR3 is CASSLGLGDEQYF. The CDR3 DNA sequence: TGTGCCAGCAGTTTGGGCCTGGGGGACGAGCAGTACTTC.

CDR3 DNA sequence: TGTGCCAGCAGTTTTCCGGGGTCAACCTACAATGAGCAGTTCTTC. Translating gives CASSFPGSTYNEQFF. This chain joins TRBV27 and TRBJ2-1; D possibly corresponds to TRBD2 (5 bases). This CDR3 has 15 amino acids. V was cut by 3 bases and J by 2 bases, with 11 bases left in between. Germline V CDR1 and CDR2: MNHEY, SMNVEV (reference sequence).

The chain uses TRBV5-1 and TRBJ2-7; D gene uncertain. This CDR3 has 15 amino acids. Trimming shortened V by 2 bases and J by 6 bases, and 18 bases separated the two germline ends. From germline, CDR1 is SGHRS and CDR2 YFSETQ. The CDR3 spells CASSFESSSRGEQYF. Here the CDR3 DNA reads TGCGCCAGCAGCTTTGAGTCCTCCTCAAGAGGCGAGCAGTACTTC.

The gene calls are TRBV3-1 and TRBJ2-7, with 10 nucleotides matching TRBD2. The V gene's germline CDR1 is LGHDT and CDR2 YNNKEL (reference sequence). The CDR3 totals 14 residues. Losses at the gene ends were 5 bases for V and 5 bases for J; bases not matched to a gene: 6. The CDR3 loop reads CASSTPSGSHEQYF. CDR3 in DNA: TGTGCCAGCAGCACCCCTAGCGGGAGTCACGAGCAGTACTTC.

This clonotype was detected only a few times. This rearrangement joins TRBV11-1 to TRBJ2-2; 7 bases line up with TRBD1. Germline V CDR1 and CDR2: SGHAT, FQDESV (reference sequence). The V and J ends lost 5 bases and 0 bases, in that order; junction bases with no gene match: 9. CDR3 size: 17 residues. The CDR3 is CASSPESGQTNTGELFF. CDR3 nucleotide sequence: TGTGCCAGCAGCCCCGAATCGGGACAGACGAACACCGGGGAGCTGTTTTTT.

The rearrangement links TRBV4-2 to TRBJ2-7; 7 nucleotides line up with TRBD2. CDR3 length: 17 residues. The junction had 8 bases not matched to a gene; V was cut back by 0 bases and J by 0 bases. The germline gives CDR1 LGHNA, CDR2 YNFKEQ. The CDR3 spells CASSQERASGASYEQYF. Written as DNA, the CDR3 is TGTGCCAGCAGCCAAGAAAGGGCTAGCGGCGCCTCCTACGAGCAGTACTTC.

This clonotype was detected only a few times. V is TRBV20-1 and J is TRBJ2-3; 8 nucleotides line up with TRBD2. The germline gives CDR1 DFQATT, CDR2 SNEGSKA (reference sequence). CDR3 length equals 15 residues. The V gene end was trimmed by 0 bases and the J gene end by 2 bases; junction bases not matched to a gene: 4. For the CDR3, the DNA is TGCAGTGCTAGAGACTGGACTAGCTCCACAGATACGCAGTATTTT. Its protein is CSARDWTSSTDTQYF.

This chain uses TRBV10-3 with TRBJ2-7, with 8 bases aligning to TRBD1. CDR3 length: 14 residues. The V gene's germline CDR1 is ENHRY and CDR2 SYGVKD. V was clipped by 0 bases and J by 4 bases; unmatched bases: 2. The DNA for the CDR3 is TGTGCCATCAGTGAGTCGGGACAGGTTTACGAGCAGTACTTC. Encoded protein: CAISESGQVYEQYF.

As regards this clonotype: A much larger clone sits a single nucleotide away, making a read error possible. This CDR3 fails to terminate in the conserved phenylalanine or tryptophan, so it likely reflects a read error. The V call is TRBV6-2 or TRBV6-3, the J call TRBJ2-1; tentative D call: TRBD1 (6 bases). The ends were cut back, 6 bases at V and 4 bases at J, with 16 bases in the middle. This CDR3 region has 15 residues. CDR1 is MNHEY and CDR2 is SVGEGT in the germline V gene. DNA for the CDR3: TGTGCCAGCAGGATCCGCCGGGACACTTACAATGAGCAGTTCTCC. It codes for CASRIRRDTYNEQFS.